This T cell receptor (beta chain) was found in a study of T cell responses to AZD1222 COVID-19 vaccine. Study results and caveats: Recipients of two AZD1222 doses showed rising Spike-specific TCR breadth and depth. White British ancestry dominated among donors, who included more females, and clonal diversity was possibly underestimated.

This clone was detected only once. As yet, its antigen is unknown. The method was immunoSEQ multiplex PCR; TCRdb's version includes in-frame clones alone and lacks a portion of them. The data show approximately 200,000 clones, roughly 90% seen once. Here the sequenced sample was peripheral blood, taken 28 days after the second AZD1222 dose. The sequence derives from an adult who received the AZD1222 COVID-19 vaccine.

The CDR3: CASSWGGQDSLWRQFF. CDR3 in DNA: TGTGCCAGCAGTTGGGGGGGACAGGACTCTCTATGGAGGCAGTTCTTC. The V gene is TRBV6-2 or TRBV6-3, the J gene TRBJ2-1, with D possibly being TRBD1 (8 bases). Germline V CDR1 and CDR2: MNHEY, SVGEGT. The ends were cut back, 4 bases at V and 12 bases at J, with 25 bases in the middle. This CDR3 has 16 residues.